This TCR beta chain emerged from a study of OX40 agonist ivuxolimab in advanced cancers. At the level of the whole study: Ivuxolimab was an agonistic, fully human IgG2 monoclonal antibody directed against OX40 (CD134), a costimulatory receptor. Prior anti-PD-1, anti-PD-L1 or anti-CTLA-4 therapy was permitted, and 40% to 50% of dose-escalation patients had received checkpoint inhibitors. Peripheral TCRbeta sequencing aimed to test whether ivuxolimab altered TCR sequence diversity and caused clonal T-cell expansion. Of the 50 to 55 patients in dose escalation, around 19 had hepatocellular carcinoma, some 15 had melanoma, 9 had renal cell carcinoma and 9 had head and neck cancer. Intravenous ivuxolimab was administered to patients every 2 weeks at six dose levels: 0.01, 0.1, 0.3, 1.5, 3 and 10 mg/kg. Partial responses occurred in three dose-escalation patients: two with cutaneous melanoma and one with hepatocellular carcinoma. The paper covers the monotherapy dose-escalation part of the phase I ivuxolimab trial, which included N ≈ 57 patients. A male proportion of roughly 80% and a mean age of approximately 55 years, ranging from 23 to 79, were recorded for the dose-escalation cohort.

For sequencing of the TCRbeta CDR3 region, genomic DNA was extracted from the sorted cells. The immunoSEQ Assay was used for sequencing of TCRbeta CDR3 regions. Here the immuneACCESS table is served through TCRdb, limited to in-frame sequences with V and J called. Missing clones are a known gap in these copies; in checked studies unresolved V genes cover under half, and the rest lacks a known reason. For this sample the table gives under 95,000 clones, of which about 89% were detected only once. Around 0.76% of the sample comes from the top ten. Results the study describes overall, beyond this receptor: Which antigens the clonally expanded peripheral T cells were specific for was not determined. In the 0.1-3.0 mg/kg groups, partial responders had among the lowest normalized peripheral clonal expansion, particularly in CD8+ T cells. Clonal expansion of both CD4+ and CD8+ blood T cells was observed from baseline to week 6 at doses 0.1 to 3.0 mg/kg. After ivuxolimab, expanded clones were on average more numerous among CD8+ T cells than among CD4+ T cells. Low levels of normalized T-cell clonal expansion were also seen in some patients who did not respond.

From V the trimming removes 2 bases and from J it removes 3 bases, while the gene matches leave 1 base of the junction unaccounted for. The CDR3 starts with the cysteine, ends with the phenylalanine, and has 15 residues. The sequence is cut down to CDR3 DNA, 45 bases in frame from base 1. CDR1 and CDR2, looked up from the germline V gene, are MDHEN and SYDVKM. In its sample, this clone was seen once. Its cognate antigen has yet to be identified. It has no much larger one-base neighbor in the sample; base qualities were not kept. Patients with a history of autoimmune disease or receiving systemic immunosuppression were excluded from the trial. Peripheral blood for TCR sequencing was collected from all dose cohorts at baseline, on cycle 4 day 1, and on cycle 7 day 1. The samples were taken from a phase I, first-in-human, multicenter, open-label dose-escalation trial of ivuxolimab. Adults with locally advanced or metastatic melanoma, renal cell carcinoma, hepatocellular carcinoma or head and neck squamous cell carcinoma were enrolled in the trial. Before TCR sequencing, CD4+ and CD8+ T cells were separately sorted from peripheral blood.

The chain links TRBV28 with TRBJ2-1; TRBD2 fits 10 bases in the junction. The receptor was isolated from an adult with an advanced solid tumor such as melanoma, head and neck, liver or kidney cancer. Sequences were derived from CD4+ or CD8+ T cells sorted from blood, sampled in a trial of the OX40 agonist ivuxolimab. The DNA sequence is given as TGTGCCAGCAGTTTACAGCGGGAGGGCTACAATGAGCAGTTCTTC. The encoded protein is CASSLQREGYNEQFF.